These 9 T cell receptor beta chains were all obtained from the same sample, sequenced in a study of cytotoxic CD8 clonotypes in ibrutinib-treated CLL. Sequencing used immunoSEQ multiplex PCR; TCRdb keeps in-frame clones, though not all of them. Of some 84,000 clones in the sample, about 86% are singletons; the top ten hold roughly 5%. Sequencing was performed on PBMCs, taken before ibrutinib treatment. The origin of the receptors is a human donor with chronic lymphocytic leukemia.

This rearrangement joins TRBV5-1 to TRBJ1-3; D is undetermined. V lost 3 bases, J lost 0 bases, and 16 bases lay in between. Per the germline V gene, CDR1 is SGHRS and CDR2 is YFSETQ. The CDR3 totals 17 residues. The CDR3 region has the DNA TGCGCCAGCAGCTCAAACGTACGGGAGAGCTCTGGAAACACCATATATTTT. Its protein product is CASSSNVRESSGNTIYF.

The chain combines TRBV27 with TRBJ2-6; TRBD1 agrees at 12 bases. The germline V gene encodes CDR1 MNHEY and CDR2 SMNVEV (reference sequence). The length of the CDR3 is 18 residues. With 2 bases clipped from V and 2 bases from J, the junction kept 4 bases outside the gene matches. For the CDR3, the DNA is TGTGCCAGCAGTTTAGCCGGGACAGGGGGCGCTGGGGCCAACGTCCTGACTTTC. This encodes CASSLAGTGGAGANVLTF.

This chain connects TRBV4-3 to TRBJ2-4; D remains unclear. The CDR3 extends over 16 amino acids. Deletions cut 1 base from V and 0 bases from J, with 10 bases between. The germline gives CDR1 LGHNA, CDR2 YSLEER. The CDR3 region has the DNA TGCGCCAGCAGCCAAGTTACAGCCCTAGCCAAAAACATTCAGTACTTC. Residues: CASSQVTALAKNIQYF.

J is TRBJ1-1 and V is TRBV11-2, with D maybe TRBD1 (6 bases). This CDR3 has 19 amino acids. Looked up from germline, CDR1 is SGHAT and CDR2 is FQNNGV. The V gene lost 2 bases and the J gene lost 0 bases, with 22 bases spanning the gap. CDR3 loop: CASSLLVSFRGPLNTEAFF. The CDR3, as DNA: TGTGCCAGCAGCTTACTTGTCTCGTTCAGGGGACCCCTGAACACTGAAGCTTTCTTT.

The chain couples TRBV30 to TRBJ1-4; D remains ambiguous. CDR3 length equals 14 residues. The germline V gene has CDR1 GTSNPN and CDR2 SVGIG (reference sequence). Trimming cost V 3 bases and J 0 bases, with 8 bases left between them. The CDR3 coding sequence is TGTGCCTGGAGCCCGGGCCCAACTAATGAAAAACTGTTTTTT. Its translation: CAWSPGPTNEKLFF.

This clone was observed a handful of times. The chain couples TRBV7-2 to TRBJ2-7; D not certain. With 5 bases removed from V and 2 bases from J, the gap between germline ends came to 13 bases. CDR1 is SGHTA and CDR2 is FQGNSA in the germline V gene. CDR3 size: 14 residues. The CDR3 is CASSVRRAAYEQYF. The CDR3 nucleotides are TGTGCCAGCAGCGTCAGGCGCGCCGCCTACGAGCAGTACTTC.

This sequence joins TRBV7-9 and TRBJ1-2; D remains ambiguous. The length of the CDR3 is 13 residues. The ends were cut back, 1 base at V and 6 bases at J, with 9 bases in the middle. In germline, CDR1 is SEHNR, CDR2 FQNEAQ (reference sequence). As DNA, the CDR3 is TGTGCCAGCAGCTTAGAAGGTTCCCATGGCTACACCTTC. Protein sequence: CASSLEGSHGYTF.

The rearrangement links TRBV18 to TRBJ2-3, with D tentatively TRBD1 (6 bases). Germline values: CDR1 KGHSH, CDR2 LQKENI. This CDR3 is 14 amino acids long. Between the trimmed V and J ends, which lost 7 bases and 1 base, there was a span of 12 bases. The CDR3 protein is CASFQGFGTDTQYF. In DNA form, the CDR3 reads TGTGCCAGCTTTCAGGGGTTTGGCACAGATACGCAGTATTTT.

J is TRBJ1-2 and V is TRBV28; 7 nucleotides align to TRBD1. The CDR3 covers 15 residues. The germline CDR1 and CDR2 sequences are MDHEN and SYDVKM. V dropped 5 bases and J dropped 4; count of bases not matched to a gene: 10. The CDR3 loop reads CASSPIDREGYGYTF. CDR3 sequence (DNA): TGTGCCAGCAGTCCTATAGACAGGGAGGGCTATGGCTACACCTTC.